One sample yielded the 4 T cell receptor beta chains listed below, sequenced in a study of shared clonotypes between healthy human individuals. Data came from immunoSEQ multiplex PCR; TCRdb stores just in-frame clones and leaves some out. The sample contains about 990,000 clones, approximately 80% of which appear only once. Sequencing was performed on memory CD4+ T cells from PBMCs. Specified subset: CD45RA-negative fraction. These receptor sequences come from a man younger than 35 in good health. Some clones in this sample may be carry-over from other donors' samples.

The chain couples TRBV29-1 to TRBJ2-5, with D possibly matching TRBD2 (5 bases). The germline V gene has CDR1 SQVTM and CDR2 ANQGSEA. V dropped 1 base and J dropped 3 bases, with 15 bases sitting between them. This CDR3 contains 15 residues. The CDR3 spells CSVEGAPRAEETQYF. In DNA form, the CDR3 reads TGCAGCGTTGAAGGAGCACCTAGAGCGGAAGAGACCCAGTACTTC.

For this clone: A single base separates this from a much larger clone, so it may be a read error. J is TRBJ2-2 and V is TRBV11-1, with no clear D. The CDR3 spans 12 residues. Per germline, CDR1 SGHAT and CDR2 FQDESV (reference sequence). V gave up 5 bases and J gave up 0 bases, with 1 base separating them. The CDR3, as DNA: TGTGCCAGCAGCCCGAACACCGGGGAGCTGTTTTTT. Translation: CASSPNTGELFF.

The chain recombines TRBV18 with TRBJ1-4; perhaps TRBD1 as D (6 bases). This CDR3 contains 15 residues. With 3 bases removed from V and 7 bases from J, the gap between germline ends came to 15 bases. The germline V gene encodes CDR1 KGHSH and CDR2 LQKENI. The CDR3 protein is CASSPGGGGTEKLFF. The CDR3 nucleotides are TGTGCCAGCTCACCCGGCGGGGGCGGGACTGAAAAACTGTTTTTT.

This chain uses TRBV15 with TRBJ1-2, with 11 bases lining up with TRBD1. Looked up from germline, CDR1 is LNHNV and CDR2 is YYDKDF (reference sequence). Trimming removed 5 bases from V and 1 base from J; junction bases left unmatched: 3. The length of the CDR3 is 15 residues. The CDR3 nucleotides are TGTGCCACCAGCCGAGGGACAGGGGGTAACTATGGCTACACCTTC. Translation gives CATSRGTGGNYGYTF.